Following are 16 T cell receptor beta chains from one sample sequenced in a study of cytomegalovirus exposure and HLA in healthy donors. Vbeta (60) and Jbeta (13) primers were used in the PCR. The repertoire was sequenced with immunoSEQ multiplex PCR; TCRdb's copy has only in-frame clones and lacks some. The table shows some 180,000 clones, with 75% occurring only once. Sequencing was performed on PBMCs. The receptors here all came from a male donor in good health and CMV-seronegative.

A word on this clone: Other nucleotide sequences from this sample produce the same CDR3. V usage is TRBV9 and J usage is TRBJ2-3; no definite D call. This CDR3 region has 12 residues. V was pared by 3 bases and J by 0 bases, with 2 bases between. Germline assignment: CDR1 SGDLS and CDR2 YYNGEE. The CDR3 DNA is TGTGCCAGCAGCGCGAGCACAGATACGCAGTATTTT. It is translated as CASSASTDTQYF.

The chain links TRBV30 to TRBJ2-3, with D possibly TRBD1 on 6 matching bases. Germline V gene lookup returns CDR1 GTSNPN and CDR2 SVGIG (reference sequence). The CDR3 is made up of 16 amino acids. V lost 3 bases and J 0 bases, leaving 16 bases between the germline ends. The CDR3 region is CAWSPGTRASTDTQYF. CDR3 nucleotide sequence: TGTGCCTGGAGCCCCGGGACACGAGCCAGCACAGATACGCAGTATTTT.

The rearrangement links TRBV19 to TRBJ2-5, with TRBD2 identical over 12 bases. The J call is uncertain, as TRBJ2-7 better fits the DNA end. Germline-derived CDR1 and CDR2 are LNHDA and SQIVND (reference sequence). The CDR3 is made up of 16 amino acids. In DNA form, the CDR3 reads TGTGCCAGTAGTTTGGGACTAGCGGGCAGCTCCTACGAGCAGTACTTC. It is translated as CASSLGLAGSSYEQYF.

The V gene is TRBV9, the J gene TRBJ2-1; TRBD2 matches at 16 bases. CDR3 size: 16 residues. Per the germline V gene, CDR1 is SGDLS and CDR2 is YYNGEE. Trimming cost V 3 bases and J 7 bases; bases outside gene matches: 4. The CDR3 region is CASSAGLAGGSNEQFF. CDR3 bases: TGTGCCAGCAGCGCGGGACTAGCGGGGGGGAGTAATGAGCAGTTCTTC. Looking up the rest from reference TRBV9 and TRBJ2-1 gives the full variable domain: DSGVTQTPKHLITATGQRVTLRCSPRSGDLSVYWYQQSLDQGLQFLIQYYNGEERAKGNILERFSAQQFPDLHSELNLSSLELGDSALYFCASSAGLAGGSNEQFFGPGTRLTVL.

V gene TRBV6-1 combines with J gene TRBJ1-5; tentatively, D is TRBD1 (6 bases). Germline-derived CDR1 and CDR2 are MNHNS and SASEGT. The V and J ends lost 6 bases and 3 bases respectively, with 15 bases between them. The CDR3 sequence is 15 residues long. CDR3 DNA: TGTGCCAGCAGCCCCGGTGACAGGTCCAATCAGCCCCAGCATTTT. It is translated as CASSPGDRSNQPQHF.

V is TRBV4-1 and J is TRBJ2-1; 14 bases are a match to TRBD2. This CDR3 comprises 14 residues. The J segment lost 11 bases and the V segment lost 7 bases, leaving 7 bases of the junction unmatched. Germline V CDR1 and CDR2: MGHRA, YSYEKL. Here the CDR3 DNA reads TGCGCCAGCACCCCGGGACTAGCGGGGGCCAAGCAGTTCTTC. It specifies CASTPGLAGAKQFF.

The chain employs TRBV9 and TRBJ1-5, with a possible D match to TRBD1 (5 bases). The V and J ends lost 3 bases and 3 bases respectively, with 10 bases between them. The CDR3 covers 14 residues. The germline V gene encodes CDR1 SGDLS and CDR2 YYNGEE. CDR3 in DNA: TGTGCCAGCAGCGCCGGGGGTACCAATCAGCCCCAGCATTTT. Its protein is CASSAGGTNQPQHF.

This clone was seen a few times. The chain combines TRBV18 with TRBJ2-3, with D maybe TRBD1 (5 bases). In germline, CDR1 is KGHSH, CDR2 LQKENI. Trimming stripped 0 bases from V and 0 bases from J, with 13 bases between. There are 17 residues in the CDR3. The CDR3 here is CASSPPQGSPSTDTQYF. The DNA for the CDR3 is TGTGCCAGCTCACCACCCCAGGGTAGCCCTAGCACAGATACGCAGTATTTT.

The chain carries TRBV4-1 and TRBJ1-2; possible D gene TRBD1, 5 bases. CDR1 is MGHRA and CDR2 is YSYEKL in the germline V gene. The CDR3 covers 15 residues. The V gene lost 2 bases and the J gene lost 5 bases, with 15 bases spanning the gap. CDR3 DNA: TGCGCCAGCAGCCAAAGTAACGGGGGGAAGTATGGCTACACCTTC. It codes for CASSQSNGGKYGYTF.

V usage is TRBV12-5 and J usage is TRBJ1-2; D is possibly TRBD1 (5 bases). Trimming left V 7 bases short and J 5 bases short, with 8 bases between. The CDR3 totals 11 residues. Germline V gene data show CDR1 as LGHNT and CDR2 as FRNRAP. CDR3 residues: CASARGYGYTF. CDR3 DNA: TGTGCTAGTGCTAGGGGTTATGGCTACACCTTC.

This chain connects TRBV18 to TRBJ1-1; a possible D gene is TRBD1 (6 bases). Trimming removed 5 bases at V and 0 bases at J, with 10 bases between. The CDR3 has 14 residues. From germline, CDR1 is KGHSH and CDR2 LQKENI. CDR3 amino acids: CASSTDSMNTEAFF. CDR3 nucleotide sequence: TGTGCCAGCTCAACGGACAGCATGAACACTGAAGCTTTCTTT. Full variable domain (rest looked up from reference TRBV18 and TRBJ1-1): NAGVMQNPRHLVRRRGQEARLRCSPMKGHSHVYWYRQLPEEGLKFMVYLQKENIIDESGMPKERFSAEFPKEGPSILRIQQVVRGDSAAYFCASSTDSMNTEAFFGQGTRLTVV.

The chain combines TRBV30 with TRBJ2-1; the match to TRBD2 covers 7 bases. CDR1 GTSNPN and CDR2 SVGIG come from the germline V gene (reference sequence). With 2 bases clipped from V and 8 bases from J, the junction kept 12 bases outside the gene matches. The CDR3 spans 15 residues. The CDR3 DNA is TGTGCCTGGAGTTCCGGGAGCGGGACCTTCCATGAGCAGTTCTTC. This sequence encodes CAWSSGSGTFHEQFF.

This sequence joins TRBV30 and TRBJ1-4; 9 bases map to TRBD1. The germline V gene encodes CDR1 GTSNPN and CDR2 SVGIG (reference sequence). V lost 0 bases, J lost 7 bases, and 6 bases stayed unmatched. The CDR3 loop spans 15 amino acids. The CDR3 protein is CAWSVRRTGVEKLFF. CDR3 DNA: TGTGCCTGGAGTGTAAGGCGGACAGGGGTTGAAAAACTGTTTTTT.

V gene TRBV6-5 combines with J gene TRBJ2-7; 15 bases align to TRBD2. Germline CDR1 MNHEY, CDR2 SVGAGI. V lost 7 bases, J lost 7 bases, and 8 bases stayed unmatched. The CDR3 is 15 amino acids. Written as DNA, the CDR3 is TGTGCCAGCACCCACGGGACTAGCGGGAGGAGGGAGCAGTACTTC. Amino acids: CASTHGTSGRREQYF.

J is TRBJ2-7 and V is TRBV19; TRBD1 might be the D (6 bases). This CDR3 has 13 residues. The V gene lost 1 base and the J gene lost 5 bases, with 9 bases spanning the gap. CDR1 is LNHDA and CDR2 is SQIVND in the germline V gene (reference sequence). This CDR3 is CASSIARGHEQYF. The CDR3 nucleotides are TGTGCCAGTAGTATAGCCAGGGGCCACGAGCAGTACTTC. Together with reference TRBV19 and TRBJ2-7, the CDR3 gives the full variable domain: DGGITQSPKYLFRKEGQNVTLSCEQNLNHDAMYWYRQDPGQGLRLIYYSQIVNDFQKGDIAEGYSVSREKKESFPLTVTSAQKNPTAFYLCASSIARGHEQYFGPGTRLTVT.

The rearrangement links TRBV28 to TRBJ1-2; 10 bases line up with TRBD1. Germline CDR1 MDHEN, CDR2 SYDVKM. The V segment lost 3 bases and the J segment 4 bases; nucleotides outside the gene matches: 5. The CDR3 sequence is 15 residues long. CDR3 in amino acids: CASSFRDRGAYGYTF. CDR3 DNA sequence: TGTGCCAGCAGTTTCCGGGACAGGGGTGCCTATGGCTACACCTTC.